This is a list of T cell receptor beta chains from one sample in a study of blood T cell repertoires in COVID-19. The repertoire was sequenced with immunoSEQ multiplex PCR; TCRdb's copy has only in-frame clones and lacks some. The profile covers about 59,000 clones, with roughly 78% appearing a single time and around 3.2% taken by the ten largest. Source material: peripheral blood. The source of these receptors is a man in his sixties with acute or convalescent COVID-19. Each CDR3 is given with its conserved first and last residue. A D gene is named only where the DNA matches it firmly. Clone size is given for some rows only: seen once, a few or many times, or a class if the clone is expanded.

clone size: .
J gene: TRBJ1-1
V gene: TRBV11-2
D gene: TRBD1
CDR3 protein: CASSDPTGVFRGTEAFF
CDR3 DNA: TGTGCCAGCAGCGACCCGACAGGGGTGTTCCGGGGCACTGAAGCTTTCTTT

clone size: many
J gene: TRBJ1-1
V gene: TRBV3-1/TRBV3-2
D gene: .
CDR3 protein: CASSQARQMNTEAFF
CDR3 DNA: TGTGCCAGCAGCCAAGCCCGACAGATGAACACTGAAGCTTTCTTT

clone size: .
J gene: TRBJ2-7
V gene: TRBV6-1
D gene: TRBD1
CDR3 protein: CASSEEDRGPYEQYF
CDR3 DNA: TGTGCCAGCAGTGAAGAGGACAGGGGGCCCTACGAGCAGTACTTC

clone size: once
J gene: TRBJ1-1
V gene: TRBV19
D gene: TRBD1
CDR3 protein: CASSITGGASTEAFF
CDR3 DNA: TGTGCCAGTAGCATAACAGGGGGCGCGAGCACTGAAGCTTTCTTT

clone size: .
J gene: TRBJ2-7
V gene: TRBV10-3
D gene: .
CDR3 protein: CAISEYGQPSSYEQYF
CDR3 DNA: TGTGCCATCAGTGAGTACGGACAGCCGAGCTCCTACGAGCAGTACTTC

clone size: .
J gene: TRBJ2-7
V gene: TRBV29-1
D gene: .
CDR3 protein: CSVETETYEQYF
CDR3 DNA: TGCAGCGTTGAGACTGAGACCTACGAGCAGTACTTC

clone size: .
J gene: TRBJ1-1
V gene: TRBV6-2/TRBV6-3
D gene: TRBD1
CDR3 protein: CASSYPFGQGATEAFF
CDR3 DNA: TGTGCCAGCAGTTACCCCTTTGGACAGGGGGCGACTGAAGCTTTCTTT

clone size: .
J gene: TRBJ2-5
V gene: TRBV11-2
D gene: TRBD2
CDR3 protein: CASSSNRLAGIQTQYF
CDR3 DNA: TGTGCCAGCAGCTCGAATAGACTAGCGGGAATACAGACCCAGTACTTC

clone size: .
J gene: TRBJ1-5
V gene: TRBV30
D gene: .
CDR3 protein: CAWNEDSNQPQHF
CDR3 DNA: TGTGCCTGGAACGAAGACAGCAACCAGCCCCAGCATTTT

clone size: .
J gene: TRBJ2-3
V gene: TRBV7-9
D gene: .
CDR3 protein: CASSSTGDTQYF
CDR3 DNA: TGTGCCAGCAGTTCGACTGGGGATACGCAGTATTTT

clone size: .
J gene: TRBJ1-1
V gene: TRBV2
D gene: .
CDR3 protein: CASSFTGLAEAFF
CDR3 DNA: TGTGCCAGCAGTTTTACAGGGCTTGCTGAAGCTTTCTTT

clone size: .
J gene: TRBJ1-5
V gene: TRBV7-9
D gene: TRBD1
CDR3 protein: CASTQGGNQPQHF
CDR3 DNA: TGTGCCAGCACACAGGGGGGAAATCAGCCCCAGCATTTT

clone size: .
J gene: TRBJ1-5
V gene: TRBV7-9
D gene: TRBD1
CDR3 protein: CASSPQTGEGQPQHF
CDR3 DNA: TGTGCCAGCAGCCCTCAGACAGGGGAAGGTCAGCCCCAGCATTTT

clone size: .
J gene: TRBJ1-2
V gene: TRBV13
D gene: .
CDR3 protein: CASSLGSMGPRYGYTF
CDR3 DNA: TGTGCCAGCAGCTTAGGGTCAATGGGCCCTCGATATGGCTACACCTTC

clone size: .
J gene: TRBJ2-7
V gene: TRBV28
D gene: TRBD2
CDR3 protein: CAGRSLGLAVSYEQYF
CDR3 DNA: TGTGCCGGCAGGAGCCTCGGACTAGCGGTCTCCTACGAGCAGTACTTC

clone size: .
J gene: TRBJ1-3
V gene: TRBV5-1
D gene: .
CDR3 protein: CASSSDTSGNTIYF
CDR3 DNA: TGCGCCAGCAGCTCCGACACCTCTGGAAACACCATATATTTT

clone size: .
J gene: TRBJ2-7
V gene: TRBV20-1
D gene: .
CDR3 protein: CSVPVTEQYF
CDR3 DNA: TGCAGTGTCCCAGTAACAGAGCAGTACTTC

clone size: .
J gene: TRBJ2-7
V gene: TRBV28
D gene: .
CDR3 protein: CASMKRITYEQYF
CDR3 DNA: TGTGCCAGCATGAAGCGTATAACCTACGAGCAGTACTTC

clone size: .
J gene: TRBJ2-2
V gene: TRBV4-2
D gene: .
CDR3 protein: CASSRQGSGSNTGELFF
CDR3 DNA: TGTGCCAGCAGCCGCCAAGGCAGCGGATCGAACACCGGGGAGCTGTTTTTT

clone size: once
J gene: TRBJ2-1
V gene: TRBV2
D gene: .
CDR3 protein: CASTVDPGNEQFF
CDR3 DNA: TGTGCCAGCACCGTCGACCCGGGGAATGAGCAGTTCTTC

clone size: .
J gene: TRBJ1-1
V gene: TRBV29-1
D gene: .
CDR3 protein: CSVEDPRAGTEAFF
CDR3 DNA: TGCAGCGTTGAAGATCCCAGGGCCGGAACTGAAGCTTTCTTT

clone size: .
J gene: TRBJ2-5
V gene: TRBV5-1
D gene: TRBD1
CDR3 protein: CASSKVEGAGETQYF
CDR3 DNA: TGCGCCAGCAGCAAAGTAGAGGGGGCTGGTGAGACCCAGTACTTC

clone size: .
J gene: TRBJ2-3
V gene: TRBV7-3
D gene: .
CDR3 protein: CASSPTGRFPDTQYF
CDR3 DNA: TGTGCCAGCAGCCCAACAGGGCGGTTCCCAGATACGCAGTATTTT

clone size: .
J gene: TRBJ2-7
V gene: TRBV10-1
D gene: .
CDR3 protein: CASIGQAYEQYF
CDR3 DNA: TGCGCCAGCATTGGCCAGGCCTACGAGCAGTACTTC

clone size: .
J gene: TRBJ2-5
V gene: TRBV5-6
D gene: .
CDR3 protein: CASSAPGGQETQYF
CDR3 DNA: TGTGCCAGCAGCGCACCCGGGGGCCAAGAGACCCAGTACTTC

clone size: .
J gene: TRBJ1-4
V gene: TRBV28
D gene: TRBD1
CDR3 protein: CASRQGRREKLFF
CDR3 DNA: TGTGCCAGCAGACAGGGGAGAAGAGAAAAACTGTTTTTT

clone size: .
J gene: TRBJ1-5
V gene: TRBV28
D gene: TRBD1
CDR3 protein: CASSKRQGHQPQHF
CDR3 DNA: TGTGCCAGCAGTAAGAGACAGGGGCATCAGCCCCAGCATTTT

clone size: .
J gene: TRBJ2-5
V gene: TRBV28
D gene: TRBD1
CDR3 protein: CASSLKPGAGGETQYF
CDR3 DNA: TGTGCCAGCAGTTTAAAGCCCGGGGCAGGGGGAGAGACCCAGTACTTC

clone size: .
J gene: TRBJ2-1
V gene: TRBV18
D gene: TRBD2
CDR3 protein: CASSPNAREGGEQFF
CDR3 DNA: TGTGCCAGCTCACCCAATGCGCGGGAGGGCGGTGAGCAGTTCTTC

clone size: .
J gene: TRBJ2-1
V gene: TRBV2
D gene: TRBD1
CDR3 protein: CASRGRQGAGNEQFF
CDR3 DNA: TGTGCCAGCAGGGGGAGACAGGGGGCTGGTAATGAGCAGTTCTTC